The clone carrying this T cell receptor (beta chain) was observed many times. Antigen unknown. Scientists amplified the TCR beta CDR3 regions from RNA transcripts. In the first round, RT-PCR was carried out with HTBI primers, and a multiplex PCR formed the second round. TCRdb called the multiplex PCR reads again in MiXCR, with one record for every CDR3 protein. The repertoire holds hundreds of thousands of distinct CDR3 sequences, with approximately 21% as singletons. V was shortened by 4 bases and J by 0 bases, with 16 bases between the two germline ends. Germline CDR1 reads SGHVS; CDR2 reads FQNEAQ. This CDR3 is built from 16 residues. This specimen belongs to a study of Graves' ophthalmopathy and Graves' hyperthyroidism. General observations from the study: The 13-signature model separated ophthalmopathy from stable hyperthyroidism at approximately 89% sensitivity and approximately 81% specificity. Thyroid clonotypes that were expanded above 0.001 frequency mostly also appeared in blood.

The J gene is TRBJ2-7, the V gene TRBV7-8; tentatively, D is TRBD2 (5 bases). The material sequenced was peripheral blood. This receptor was identified in a woman younger than 35 with stable Graves' hyperthyroidism. The CDR3 protein is CASSSEVGSSSYEQYF. CDR3 sequence (DNA): TGTGCCAGCAGCTCGGAGGTGGGCAGCAGCTCCTACGAGCAGTACTTC.